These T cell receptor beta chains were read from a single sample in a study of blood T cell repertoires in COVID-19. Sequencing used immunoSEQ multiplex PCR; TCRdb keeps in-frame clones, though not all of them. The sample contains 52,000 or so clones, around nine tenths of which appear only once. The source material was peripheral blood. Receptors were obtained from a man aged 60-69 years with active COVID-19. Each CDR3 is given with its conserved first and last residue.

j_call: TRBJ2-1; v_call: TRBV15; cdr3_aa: CATSRGTSGRRIGNEQFF
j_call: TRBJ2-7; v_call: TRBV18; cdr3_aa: CASGQGADYYEQYF
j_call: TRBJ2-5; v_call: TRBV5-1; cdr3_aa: CASSSGTTETQYF
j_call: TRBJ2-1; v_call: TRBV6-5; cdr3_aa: CASRPGLATNEQFF
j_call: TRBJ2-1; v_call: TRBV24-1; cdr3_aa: CATSGASGRARGPGEQFF
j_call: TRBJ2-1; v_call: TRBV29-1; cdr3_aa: CSVEGARGRGNEQFF
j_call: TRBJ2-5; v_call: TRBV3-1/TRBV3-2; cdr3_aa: CASSHAGTGGETQYF
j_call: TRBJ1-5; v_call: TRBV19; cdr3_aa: CASSMYGEYNQPQHF
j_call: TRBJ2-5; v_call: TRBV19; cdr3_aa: CASSFLAGEATQYF
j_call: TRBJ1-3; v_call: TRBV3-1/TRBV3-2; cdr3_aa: CASSPIDSGNTIYF